Shown below are 13 T cell receptor beta chains from a single sample sequenced in a study of blood T cells in healthy people across ages (dated by TCRdb to 2014 to 2015). Library preparation was by 5' RACE. Sequencing relied on an Illumina HiSeq 2500. A second PCR of about 6 to 11 cycles was performed with a sample-barcoded 5' primer and a J-beta primer mix. The public reads were reprocessed in TCRdb via fastp at Q25 and MiXCR, keeping in-frame beta chains. Entries that share a CDR3 protein sequence are merged under the most common genes and DNA. Recorded for this sample are about 1.1 million distinct CDR3 sequences; around two fifths of them occurred a single time. Less than 15% of the sample rests with the top ten. The sample was blood. These receptors were collected from a man aged 18-30 years in good health.

The rearrangement links TRBV6-6 to TRBJ2-7; perhaps TRBD2 as D (6 bases). Germline CDR1 and CDR2: MNHNY and SVGAGI (reference sequence). The CDR3 runs 16 residues. Trimming shortened V by 2 bases and J by 2 bases, and 16 bases separated the two germline ends. The CDR3 nucleotides read TGTGCCAGCAGTTACCAAAGGGCGGGGACCCCCTACGAGCAGTACTTC. Translating gives CASSYQRAGTPYEQYF.

This clonotype came up a few times. The rearrangement joins TRBV5-1 to TRBJ1-1, with D possibly matching TRBD1 (5 bases). CDR1 and CDR2 (germline): SGHRS, YFSETQ. The V end was cut by 0 bases, the J end by 0 bases, with 9 bases between. CDR3 length: 15 residues. The CDR3 here is CASSLVGTMNTEAFF. The DNA for the CDR3 is TGCGCCAGCAGCTTGGTGGGGACGATGAACACTGAAGCTTTCTTT.

This CDR3 is CASGTRGQETNYGYTF. The CDR3 coding sequence is TGTGCCAGCGGTACCCGTGGGCAGGAAACTAACTATGGCTACACCTTC. The chain couples TRBV6-5 to TRBJ1-2, with D uncertain. CDR3 size: 16 residues. V gave up 8 bases and J gave up 0 bases, with 19 bases separating them. CDR1 is MNHEY and CDR2 is SVGAGI in the germline V gene.

This clonotype showed up many times. The DNA of the CDR3 is TGTGCCAGCAGCCCCGGGACAGGGATAGATACGCAGTATTTT. Translated, it gives CASSPGTGIDTQYF. This sequence joins TRBV27 and TRBJ2-3; TRBD1 aligns across 9 bases. Trimming removed 6 bases from V and 5 bases from J; junction bases left unmatched: 6. The length of the CDR3 is 14 residues. In germline, CDR1 is MNHEY, CDR2 SMNVEV (reference sequence).

This chain connects TRBV7-9 to TRBJ1-1; no firm D call. CDR1 and CDR2 (germline): SEHNR, FQNEAQ (reference sequence). Trimming left V 4 bases short and J 4 bases short, with 7 bases between. CDR3 length equals 12 residues. The CDR3 nucleotides are TGTGCCAGCAGCTCCATGGGCACTGAAGCTTTCTTT. Its translation: CASSSMGTEAFF.

This clonotype was observed a few times. The CDR3 DNA reads TGTGCCAGCAGCTTGGCCGAACAGGCACCCCCGAACACTGAAGCTTTCTTT. This encodes CASSLAEQAPPNTEAFF. This chain connects TRBV5-5 to TRBJ1-1; maybe TRBD1 (5 bases). V was trimmed by 0 bases and J by 1 base, leaving 16 bases between them. In germline, CDR1 is SGHKS, CDR2 YYEKEE (reference sequence). The CDR3 has 17 residues.

This clonotype was counted once. CDR3 sequence reads: CASSGIQGPRRGYTF. The DNA for the CDR3 is TGCGCCAGCAGCGGAATACAGGGGCCCCGTCGGGGCTACACCTTC. V usage is TRBV5-1 and J usage is TRBJ1-2; TRBD1 agrees at 7 bases. CDR1 and CDR2 (germline): SGHRS, YFSETQ. CDR3 size: 15 residues. With V trimmed by 4 bases and J by 8 bases, 14 bases remained unmatched. Complete variable domain (other parts from reference TRBV5-1 and TRBJ1-2): KAGVTQTPRYLIKTRGQQVTLSCSPISGHRSVSWYQQTPGQGLQFLFEYFSETQRNKGNFPGRFSGRQFSNSRSEMNVSTLELGDSALYLCASSGIQGPRRGYTFGSGTRLTVV.

Concerning this clonotype: This may stem from a read error, because a much larger clone lies one nucleotide away. V usage is TRBV12-3 or TRBV12-4 and J usage is TRBJ1-2; 7 bases match TRBD1. V trimming: 5 bases; J trimming: 5 bases; junction bases outside the gene matches: 5. This CDR3 is 13 amino acids long. In DNA form, the CDR3 reads TGTGCCAGCAGTGTAGACAGGGAGTATGGCTACACCTTC. Amino acids: CASSVDREYGYTF.

J is TRBJ2-2 and V is TRBV20-1; TRBD1 agrees at 7 bases. The CDR3 is made up of 14 amino acids. V was pared by 5 bases and J by 4 bases, with 7 bases of the junction left unmatched. Germline V gives CDR1 DFQATT, CDR2 SNEGSKA (reference sequence). The CDR3 region has the DNA TGCAGTGCTCGTAGACAGGGTGGCACCGGGGAGCTGTTTTTT. Amino acid sequence: CSARRQGGTGELFF.

This clonotype was detected a few times. V is TRBV10-3 and J is TRBJ1-4; D might be TRBD1 (5 bases). The length of the CDR3 is 16 residues. V was clipped by 3 bases and J by 4 bases, with 15 bases between them. CDR1 is ENHRY and CDR2 is SYGVKD in the germline V gene. The CDR3 sequence: CAISDGLGGGNEKLFF. DNA of the CDR3: TGTGCCATCAGTGACGGGCTCGGCGGGGGTAATGAAAAACTGTTTTTT.

The chain employs TRBV12-3 or TRBV12-4 and TRBJ1-1; D is possibly TRBD1 (6 bases). The V and J ends lost 6 bases and 4 bases respectively, with 15 bases between them. The CDR3 runs 14 residues. CDR3 DNA sequence: TGTGCCAGCAGCCAGAATTTGGGGGCCACTGAAGCTTTCTTT. Its translation is CASSQNLGATEAFF.

Of note for this clonotype: A read error may account for a junction end that differs from germline. The chain recombines TRBV4-1 with TRBJ2-3; no clear D gene. This CDR3 comprises 16 residues. Germline V gene data show CDR1 as MGHRA and CDR2 as YSYEKL. CDR3 in DNA: TGCGCCGGCAGCCATGGTACAGAGTTTAGCACAGATACGCAGTATTTT. It yields the protein CAGSHGTEFSTDTQYF.

This chain links TRBV7-9 with TRBJ1-1; 7 positions agree with TRBD1. This CDR3 has 16 residues. Germline CDR1 and CDR2: SEHNR and FQNEAQ (reference sequence). V shed 5 bases, J shed 1 base, and the junction held 10 bases outside the gene matches. CDR3 bases: TGTGCCAGCAGCCAACTTCCCGGGACAGCGAACACTGAAGCTTTCTTT. This encodes CASSQLPGTANTEAFF.